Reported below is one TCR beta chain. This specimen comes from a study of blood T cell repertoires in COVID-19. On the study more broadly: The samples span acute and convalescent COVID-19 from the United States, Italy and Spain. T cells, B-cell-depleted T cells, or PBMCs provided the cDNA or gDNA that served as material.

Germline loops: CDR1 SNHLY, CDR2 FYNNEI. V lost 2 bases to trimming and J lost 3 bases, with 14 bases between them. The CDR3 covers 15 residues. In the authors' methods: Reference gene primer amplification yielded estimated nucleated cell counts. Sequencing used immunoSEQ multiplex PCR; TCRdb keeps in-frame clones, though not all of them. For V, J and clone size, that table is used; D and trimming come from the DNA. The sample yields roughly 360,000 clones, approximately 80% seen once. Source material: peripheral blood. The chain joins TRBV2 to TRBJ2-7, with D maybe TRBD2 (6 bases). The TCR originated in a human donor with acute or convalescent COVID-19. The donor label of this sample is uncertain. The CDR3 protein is CASSETAGYGYEQYF. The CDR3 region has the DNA TGTGCCAGCAGTGAAACGGCGGGATACGGCTACGAGCAGTACTTC.